The clone carrying this TCR beta chain was counted only a few times. The target antigen is unknown. The CDR3 consists of 15 residues. Looked up from germline, CDR1 is LNHNV and CDR2 is YYDKDF (reference sequence). V lost 0 bases and J lost 5, with 13 bases in between. This specimen comes from a study of T-cell memory formation after mild COVID-19. Study details: Across donors, TCR clusters were largely donor specific.

With constant-segment primers, 5'RACE yielded cDNA libraries of TCR alpha and TCR beta that carried sample barcodes and UMIs. TCRdb analysed the 5' RACE reads with MiXCR anew, one entry per CDR3 protein. The table shows about 140,000 distinct CDR3 sequences, with under 25% occurring only once. Study findings and constraints: The authors left the SARS-CoV-2 specificity of second-wave clones peaking on day 37 unconfirmed. CD4+ contracting clones were mainly CM and EM; CD8+ ones, EMRA.

Sample: PBMCs or a T cell subset sorted from them (not recorded which). The sequence came from an adult woman who had mild COVID-19 (a few samples of this study predate the infection). Cell type and time point are not known. This rearrangement joins TRBV15 to TRBJ1-1; D not resolved. Here the CDR3 reads CATSRDRVAGTEAFF. Here the CDR3 DNA reads TGTGCCACCAGCAGAGATAGGGTAGCGGGGACTGAAGCTTTCTTT.